The sequence of this TCR beta chain was determined in a study of shared clonotypes between healthy human individuals (dated by TCRdb to the early 2020s). About the investigation overall: Two women and a few men aged 18 to 49 years were included in the cohort. Per donor, three plates each were used for CD4 naive and CD4 memory, two for CD8 naive, and one for CD8 memory. To estimate repertoire size and how much clonotype sharing occurs between individuals, the study deeply sequenced the blood TCR repertoires of a handful of healthy adults. Libraries were prepared and TCR repertoires were sequenced by different laboratories using diverse techniques, in order to increase sequencing depth and limit assay-specific biases. Per donor, leukapheresis produced somewhere between about 0.85 and 8.9 billion PBMCs. The paper's findings and limits, for the study overall: Naive subsets generally had larger estimated clonotype richness than memory subsets. Clonotypes shared by all four sorted-subset donors showed higher generation probabilities than non-shared clonotypes. The genetic and exposure-history diversity represented was limited by the small number of donors. Pairwise subsampling indicated that sequencing depth was expected to affect the degree of clonotype sharing among donors. Sampling was limited to blood, and TCR repertoires in tissue likely differ from TCR repertoires in blood. Across four donors, about 4.5% of naive CD4, approximately 3.6% of naive CD8, 2% to 2.5% of memory CD4, and approximately 0.42% of memory CD8 clonotypes were shared. Rarefaction of sorted-subset datasets indicated incomplete sequencing despite the large sequencing depth.

Using the deep immunoSEQ assay, multiplex PCR amplified TCR CDR3 regions from genomic DNA. Extracted genomic DNA from each cell subset was spread evenly across all wells of several immunoSEQ 96-well plates, with each plate serving as a replicate. For sorted subsets, each replicate PCR was loaded with about 0.2 ug genomic DNA, equivalent to 32,000 or so T cell genomes. Purified libraries were quantified with a Qubit 3.0 fluorometer, sized on a Bioanalyzer 2100, and re-quantified with the KAPA Library Quantification kit. Every immunoSEQ 96-well plate was sequenced on a separate single-read 150-cycle Illumina NextSeq 550 flow cell. From the authors' description of their analysis: Because only junctional sequences without quality scores were contained in the immunoSEQ output, filtering matching that applied to full-length reads could not be performed. To assign V/J genes and CDR3, sequences were annotated using PyIR, a Python wrapper for IgBLAST v1.9, with IMGT germline references. Any read was removed if the V/J assignment was weak (E-value above 1e-6), the CDR3 was missing, or the read contained stop codons, out-of-frame junctions, or ambiguous translated residues. V3J clonotypes were defined as sequences sharing the same inferred V gene, J gene, and CDR3 amino acid sequence. To compute the percentage overlap between repertoires, the number of shared unique clonotypes was divided by the size of the smaller repertoire. Repertoire richness was assessed with RTK rarefaction, the Chao1 estimator, and Recon v2.1 estimates of unobserved clonotypes. Generation probabilities were computed with OLGA for all TCRbeta clonotypes obtained by the gDNA method from a handful of donors. The immuneACCESS repertoire file appears here via TCRdb, limited to in-frame rearrangements. These files lack a portion of the clones; in checked studies, under half of the deficit traces to unresolved V genes, and the cause of the others is not known. The V and J calls and clone size are taken from that table; D and trimming were inferred from the DNA. A total of about 1.5 million clones appear in this sample, 95% to 99% of them only once. Around 0.45% of the sample goes to the ten largest clones.

As to this clone: The antigen this receptor binds is unknown. No much larger clone is present one base from it, and per-base qualities are unavailable.

The donors were healthy, HIV-negative adults with no recently reported acute infections or vaccinations. Every donor was a Caucasian adult living in Nashville, Tennessee, USA. CD4+ T cells were enriched by magnetic negative selection; naive cells were then positively selected on CD45RA, and the negative fraction formed the memory subset. Blood was collected by leukapheresis, and PBMCs were isolated by Ficoll-Histopaque density gradient centrifugation and then cryopreserved in liquid nitrogen vapor phase. Analytical flow cytometry was used to check the purity and quantity of every magnetically sorted T cell population. Genomic DNA was isolated from every sorted fraction and measured by UV absorbance on a Nanodrop 2000c. The germline V gene gives CDR1 as MRHNA and CDR2 as SNTAGT. The CDR3 has 13 amino acids, counting the end cysteine and phenylalanine. Here the CDR3 DNA is all that survives: 39 bases in frame from base 1. The trim is 5 bases for V and 3 bases for J, with a gap of 9 bases between the germline ends.

This sequence uses TRBV6-4 and TRBJ2-3; no D gene is confidently identified. The TCR comes from a man younger than 45 in good health. Source material: naive CD4+ T cells sorted from blood. Per the publication, the cell subset or site label means: CD45RA+ positively selected. The CDR3 protein is CASSWAATDTQYF. DNA sequence: TGTGCCAGCAGTTGGGCCGCGACAGATACGCAGTATTTT.